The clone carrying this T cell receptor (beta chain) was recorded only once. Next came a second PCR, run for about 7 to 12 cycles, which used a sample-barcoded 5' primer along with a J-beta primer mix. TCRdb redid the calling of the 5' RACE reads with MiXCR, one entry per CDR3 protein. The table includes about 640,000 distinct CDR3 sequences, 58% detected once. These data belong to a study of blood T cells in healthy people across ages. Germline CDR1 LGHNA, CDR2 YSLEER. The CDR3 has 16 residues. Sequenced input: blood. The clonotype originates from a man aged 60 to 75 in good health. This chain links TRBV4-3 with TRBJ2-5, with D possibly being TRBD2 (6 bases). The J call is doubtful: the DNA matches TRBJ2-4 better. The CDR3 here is CASSQQWGEWGDIQYF. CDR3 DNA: TGCGCCAGCAGCCAGCAGTGGGGGGAATGGGGGGACATTCAGTACTTC.